One sample yielded the 14 T cell receptor beta chains listed below, sequenced in a study of HIV-infected patients and healthy controls. Antiretroviral therapy had run roughly three months, about 14 weeks, before follow-up blood collection. No cell fractionation was done, so the repertoire covers all unsorted peripheral blood T cells. Alpha and beta constant-region primers primed reverse transcription of 400 to 500 ng RNA. Each of the alpha and beta chains got its own library through chain-specific third strand synthesis with indices. One entry per CDR3 protein, called by TCRdb with MiXCR from the 5' RACE reads. The sample contains about 6,500 distinct CDR3 sequences, less than 9% of which appear only once. Here the sequenced sample was blood, taken during antiretroviral therapy. These TCRs come from an adult with HIV infection.

This clonotype was observed many times. This chain links TRBV20-1 with TRBJ2-1; 11 bases are a match to TRBD2. After removal of 1 base from V and 7 bases from J, the junction contained 6 bases not matched to a gene. The CDR3 is 15 residues long. The germline V gene has CDR1 DFQATT and CDR2 SNEGSKA (reference sequence). In DNA, the CDR3 is TGCAGTGCTAGAGGACCGGGACTAGCGGTAAATGAGCAGTTCTTC. Protein: CSARGPGLAVNEQFF.

This chain uses TRBV10-3 with TRBJ2-1; the D gene is possibly TRBD1 (6 bases). CDR3 length equals 15 residues. The V end was cut by 0 bases, the J end by 6 bases, with 12 bases between. From germline, CDR1 is ENHRY and CDR2 SYGVKD. CDR3 nucleotides: TGTGCCATCAGTGAGTCGTCCCAAGGGGGCAATGAGCAGTTCTTC. This translates into CAISESSQGGNEQFF.

This clonotype was observed at least ten times. This CDR3 reads CASSLARFPTQYF. DNA for the CDR3: TGTGCCAGCAGCTTAGCGCGGTTCCCTACGCAGTATTTT. The rearrangement links TRBV7-2 to TRBJ2-3; no clear D gene. CDR3 size: 13 residues. V lost 0 bases and J 8 bases, leaving 9 bases between the germline ends. CDR1 is SGHTA, CDR2 FQGNSA, per germline.

This clonotype was counted only a few times. V usage is TRBV27 and J usage is TRBJ2-1; D assignment may be TRBD1 or TRBD2 (5 bases each). Trimming took off 3 bases at V and 0 bases at J, with 12 bases between the two ends. Per germline, CDR1 MNHEY and CDR2 SMNVEV (reference sequence). The CDR3 is made up of 16 amino acids. The CDR3 loop is CASSLGRMSSYNEQFF. The CDR3 nucleotides are TGTGCCAGCAGTTTGGGACGGATGAGCTCCTACAATGAGCAGTTCTTC.

This clonotype is medium-sized within its sample. J is TRBJ2-3 and V is TRBV14; D remains ambiguous. V was clipped by 6 bases and J by 5 bases, with 9 bases between them. Germline V CDR1 and CDR2: SGHDN, FVKESK. The CDR3 covers 12 residues. The DNA for the CDR3 is TGTGCCAGCAGTCACAGAGGAGATACGCAGTATTTT. Protein: CASSHRGDTQYF. The complete variable domain, with remaining parts taken from reference TRBV14 and TRBJ2-3, reads EAGVTQFPSHSVIEKGQTVTLRCDPISGHDNLYWYRRVMGKEIKFLLHFVKESKQDESGMPNNRFLAERTGGTYSTLKVQPAELEDSGVYFCASSHRGDTQYFGPGTRLTVL.

By sample share, this clonotype is medium-sized. The chain has TRBV20-1 and TRBJ2-7; D gene ambiguous. The CDR3 totals 15 residues. Germline CDR1 is DFQATT and CDR2 is SNEGSKA (reference sequence). The germline V and J ends were trimmed by 3 bases and 0 bases, with 15 bases remaining between them. The CDR3 here is CSASSSGLPSYEQYF. For the CDR3, the DNA is TGCAGTGCTAGCAGTTCCGGGTTGCCCTCCTACGAGCAGTACTTC.

This clonotype was seen many times. The V gene is TRBV7-9, the J gene TRBJ2-7; tentatively, D is TRBD1 (6 bases). V was cut by 5 bases and J by 3 bases, with 11 bases left in between. Germline CDR1 is SEHNR and CDR2 is FQNEAQ (reference sequence). The CDR3 consists of 13 residues. The chain's CDR3 is CASSRQGFYEQYF. For the CDR3, the DNA is TGTGCCAGCAGCCGTCAGGGGTTCTACGAGCAGTACTTC.

This clonotype appeared many times. The chain is built from TRBV5-1 and TRBJ2-1; D gene unclear. The ends were cut back, 0 bases at V and 3 bases at J, with 16 bases in the middle. The CDR3 has 17 residues. Germline loops: CDR1 SGHRS, CDR2 YFSETQ. CDR3 amino acids: CASSLARVSSDYNEQFF. DNA of the CDR3: TGCGCCAGCAGCTTGGCCCGGGTTTCTTCGGACTACAATGAGCAGTTCTTC.

Many counts were recorded for this clonotype. The J gene is TRBJ2-3, the V gene TRBV20-1; D unresolved. Trimming removed 2 bases at V and 3 bases at J, with 6 bases between. The CDR3 is made up of 12 amino acids. Germline V gene data show CDR1 as DFQATT and CDR2 as SNEGSKA (reference sequence). CDR3 bases: TGCAGTGCTAGACAGTGGACAGATACGCAGTATTTT. It specifies CSARQWTDTQYF.

This clonotype has only a few counts. This chain joins TRBV29-1 and TRBJ2-3, with 8 nucleotides matching TRBD2. V trimming: 7 bases; J trimming: 6 bases; junction bases outside the gene matches: 15. Germline assignment: CDR1 SQVTM and CDR2 ANQGSEA. The CDR3 loop spans 15 amino acids. This CDR3 is CSALSGTRGLDTQYF. The DNA for the CDR3 is TGCAGCGCCTTAAGCGGGACTAGGGGCCTGGATACGCAGTATTTT.

The chain joins TRBV20-1 to TRBJ2-7, with D tentatively TRBD2 (5 bases). This CDR3 region has 15 residues. V was trimmed by 0 bases and J by 3 bases, leaving 15 bases between them. Germline V CDR1 and CDR2: DFQATT, SNEGSKA (reference sequence). The CDR3 DNA is TGCAGTGCTAGAGATCATCGAGCGGACGTCTACGAGCAGTACTTC. Its protein is CSARDHRADVYEQYF.

This clonotype was picked up many times. The gene calls are TRBV29-1 and TRBJ2-3, with a possible D match to TRBD1 (6 bases). The CDR3 sequence is 14 residues long. V was shortened by 3 bases and J by 3 bases, with 13 bases between the two germline ends. Germline CDR1 is SQVTM and CDR2 is ANQGSEA. CDR3 residues: CSVDGERGTDTQYF. CDR3 DNA sequence: TGCAGCGTTGACGGGGAGAGGGGGACAGATACGCAGTATTTT.

This clonotype counts as medium-sized (0.01 to 0.1%). This chain uses TRBV2 with TRBJ2-1, with TRBD1 matching over 9 bases. CDR3 size: 14 residues. Germline CDR1 reads SNHLY; CDR2 reads FYNNEI. V trimming: 8 bases; J trimming: 4 bases; junction bases outside the gene matches: 6. CDR3 coding DNA: TGTGCCAGCTCTAGGACAGGGGATTACAATGAGCAGTTCTTC. Its translation is CASSRTGDYNEQFF.

In its sample, this clonotype was seen many times. The genes are TRBV12-3 or TRBV12-4 and TRBJ2-2; D may be TRBD1 (6 bases). Between the trimmed V and J ends, which lost 5 bases and 9 bases, there was a span of 10 bases. The CDR3 has 12 amino acids. CDR3 in DNA: TGTGCCAGCAGTCCGCAGGGGAGGGAGCTGTTTTTT. It translates to CASSPQGRELFF.